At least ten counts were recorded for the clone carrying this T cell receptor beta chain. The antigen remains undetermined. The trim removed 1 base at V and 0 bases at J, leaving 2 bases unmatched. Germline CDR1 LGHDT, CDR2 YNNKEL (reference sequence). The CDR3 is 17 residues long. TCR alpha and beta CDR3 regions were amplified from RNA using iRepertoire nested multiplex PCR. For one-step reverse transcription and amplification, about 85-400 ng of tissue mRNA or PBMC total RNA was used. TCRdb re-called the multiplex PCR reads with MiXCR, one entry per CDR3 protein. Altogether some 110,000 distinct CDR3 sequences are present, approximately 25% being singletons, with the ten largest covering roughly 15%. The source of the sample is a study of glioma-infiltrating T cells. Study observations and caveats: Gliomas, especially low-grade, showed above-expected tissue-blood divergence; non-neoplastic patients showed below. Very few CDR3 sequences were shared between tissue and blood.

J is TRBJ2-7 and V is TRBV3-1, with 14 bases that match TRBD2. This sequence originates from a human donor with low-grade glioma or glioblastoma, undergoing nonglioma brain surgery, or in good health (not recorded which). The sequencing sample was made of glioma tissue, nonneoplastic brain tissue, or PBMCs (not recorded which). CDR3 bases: TGTGCCAGCAGCCAAGTTGGACTAGCGGGAGGCTCCTACGAGCAGTACTTC. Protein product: CASSQVGLAGGSYEQYF.